This T cell receptor beta chain was obtained from a study of beta chain features in type 1 diabetes. This clone was seen only a few times. The antigen is not known. From germline, CDR1 is SGHTA and CDR2 FQGNSA. Deletions cut 2 bases from V and 3 bases from J, with 15 bases between. The CDR3 length is 16 residues. Investigators reverse transcribed all isolated RNA, so they sequenced expressed TCRB transcripts. Method: immunoSEQ multiplex PCR; TCRdb's copy keeps in-frame clones and lacks some. The sample yields 250,000 to 350,000 clones, about 11% seen once. Broader study findings: Patients showed naive, central memory and Treg TCRB repertoires that appeared more similar than those of healthy donors.

The chain joins TRBV7-2 to TRBJ2-3, with a possible D match to TRBD2 (6 bases). The source of this sequence is a woman aged 25 to 45 in good health. The specimen was naive CD4+ T cells from blood. CDR3 coding DNA: TGTGCCAGCAGCTTATTCGGGGGAGTCGTAACAGATACGCAGTATTTT. Residues: CASSLFGGVVTDTQYF.